This T cell receptor (beta chain) originates from a study of early T cells in non-severe SARS-CoV-2 infection. There are 13 residues in the CDR3. The germline CDR1 and CDR2 sequences are MDHEN and SYDVKM. Unmatched junction bases numbered 6, after V lost 8 bases and J lost 4 bases. Study results and caveats: Comparison of clonotypes with VDJdb favored anti-spike CD8 responses while missing private and CD4 specificities.

Unique molecular identifier tags were affixed to discrete cDNA molecules. TCRdb redid the calling of the 5' RACE reads with MiXCR, one entry per CDR3 protein. The sample records tens of thousands of distinct CDR3 sequences, around 13% being singletons. About this clonotype: Its antigen is currently unknown.

Sequencing was carried out using whole blood. The chain joins TRBV28 to TRBJ1-2; 8 bases are shared with TRBD1. The receptor's source is an adult who was a healthcare worker with PCR-confirmed SARS-CoV-2 infection or an uninfected control (not recorded which). The CDR3 coding sequence is TGTGCCAGCGGCTGGGGACAGGCCTATGGCTACACCTTC. As protein: CASGWGQAYGYTF.